This note documents a single TCR beta chain sequence. This receptor's antigen is unknown. The sample holds no much larger clone one base away, and base qualities are not on file. TCRbeta CDR3 regions were amplified from genomic DNA by means of the immunoSEQ Assay, a bias-controlled multiplex PCR. For the original study's pipeline: Nucleated cell counts per sample were estimated from amplification of reference gene primers within the assay. To quantify the absolute abundance of each unique TCRbeta CDR3 rearrangement, sequence reads were collapsed and filtered. Productive Simpson clonality was computed per sample as the square root of Simpson's diversity index over productive rearrangements. What TCRdb holds here is the immuneACCESS table cut down to in-frame rearrangements. Part of the clones is not present; checked against another copy, under half of the missing clones reflect an unresolved V gene, and the others are unexplained. That table furnishes V, J and clone size, whereas the DNA furnished D and trimming. In all, the sample holds 160,000 or so clones, and 65% to 85% of those were seen once. The ten biggest clones cover approximately 6% of the sample.

This entry comes from a study of blood T cell repertoires in COVID-19 (dated by TCRdb to 2020 to 2022). About the full investigation: The collaborator samples originated in the United States, Italy and Spain and spanned the acute and convalescent phases of COVID-19. The prospective study material was composed of cDNA or gDNA derived from T cells, B-cell-depleted T cells, or PBMCs. Deeply sampled blood TCRbeta repertoires from subjects exposed to, actively infected with, or recovered from COVID-19 were included in the dataset. A freely available public database, intended as a resource for researchers studying the immune response to SARS-CoV-2, is where the repertoires were released. Samples were obtained from the ongoing ImmuneRACE study (first 160 participants) and from over a thousand subjects provided by 6 global collaborators. Sample metadata almost always included a de-identified subject ID, COVID-19 status, age in years and sex. HLA class I and class II types, where available, came from metadata supplied by the sample provider rather than from assay-based typing. The research as a whole found: How much clinical and demographic metadata was included differed by source and by participant, and the metadata was provided uncurated.

The CDR3 sequence holds 15 residues, the cysteine and phenylalanine included. The CDR3 DNA has 45 bases and is translated from base 1. V lost 0 bases and J lost 6 bases; the stretch between them is 12 bases long. CDR1 SGHRS and CDR2 YFSETQ were looked up in the germline V gene. Participants in the prospective study were enrolled through a virtual design, were aged roughly 18 to 90 years, and lived in approximately 25 United States geographic areas. Cohort assignment in the prospective study relied on participant-reported clinical history from a screening survey and a study questionnaire. Recovered participants in ImmuneRACE Cohort 3 were defined by two consecutive negative NP/OP PCR tests, clearance by a healthcare professional, or resolution of symptoms. Mobile phlebotomists in the prospective study collected whole blood, serum and a nasopharyngeal or oropharyngeal swab from every participant. Over a roughly 2-month period, participants in the prospective study had the option of providing additional blood draws and questionnaires. Before DNA extraction, blood samples from the prospective study were shipped at room temperature or frozen.

The material sequenced was PBMCs or T cells enriched from blood (not recorded which). Recombination connected TRBV5-1 to TRBJ2-2; the best D guess is TRBD1, with 6 bases matching. This sequence was found in a man in his forties or fifties who had recovered from COVID-19. The CDR3: CASSLDTGLAGELFF. The nucleotides are TGCGCCAGCAGCTTGGACACAGGGTTGGCCGGGGAGCTGTTTTTT.